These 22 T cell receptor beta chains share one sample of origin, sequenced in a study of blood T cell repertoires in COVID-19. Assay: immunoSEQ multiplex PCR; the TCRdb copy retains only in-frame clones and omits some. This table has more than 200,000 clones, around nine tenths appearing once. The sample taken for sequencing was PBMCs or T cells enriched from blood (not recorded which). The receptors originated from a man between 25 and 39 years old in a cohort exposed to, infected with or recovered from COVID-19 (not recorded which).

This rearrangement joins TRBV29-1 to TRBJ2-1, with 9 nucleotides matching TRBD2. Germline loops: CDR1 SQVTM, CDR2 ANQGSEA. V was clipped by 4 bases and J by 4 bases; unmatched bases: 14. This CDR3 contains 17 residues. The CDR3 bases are TGCAGCGTTGGTGCGCGTAGCGGGAGTGAAGGGTACAATGAGCAGTTCTTC. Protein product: CSVGARSGSEGYNEQFF.

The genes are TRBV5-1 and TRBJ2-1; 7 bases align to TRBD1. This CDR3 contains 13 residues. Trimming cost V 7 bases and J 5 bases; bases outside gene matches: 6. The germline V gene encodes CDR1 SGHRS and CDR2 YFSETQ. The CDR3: CASRQGMNNEQFF. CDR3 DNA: TGCGCCAGCCGACAGGGTATGAACAATGAGCAGTTCTTC. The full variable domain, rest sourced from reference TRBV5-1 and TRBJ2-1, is KAGVTQTPRYLIKTRGQQVTLSCSPISGHRSVSWYQQTPGQGLQFLFEYFSETQRNKGNFPGRFSGRQFSNSRSEMNVSTLELGDSALYLCASRQGMNNEQFFGPGTRLTVL.

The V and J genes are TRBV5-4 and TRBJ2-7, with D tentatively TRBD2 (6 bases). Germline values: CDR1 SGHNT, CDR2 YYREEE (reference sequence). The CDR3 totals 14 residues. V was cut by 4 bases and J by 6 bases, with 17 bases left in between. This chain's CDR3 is CASSLTQQGGEQYF. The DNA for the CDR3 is TGTGCCAGCAGCCTAACCCAGCAGGGAGGCGAGCAGTACTTC.

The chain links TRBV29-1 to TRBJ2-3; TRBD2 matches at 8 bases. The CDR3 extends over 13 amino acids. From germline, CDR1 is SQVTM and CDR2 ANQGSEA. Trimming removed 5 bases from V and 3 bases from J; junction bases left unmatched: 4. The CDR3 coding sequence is TGCAGCGTTCGGGGGGGCGATACAGATACGCAGTATTTT. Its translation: CSVRGGDTDTQYF.

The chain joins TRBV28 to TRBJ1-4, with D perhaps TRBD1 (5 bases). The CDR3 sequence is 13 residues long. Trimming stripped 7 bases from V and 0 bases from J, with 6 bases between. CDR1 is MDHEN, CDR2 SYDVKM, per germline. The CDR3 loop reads CASIRATNEKLFF. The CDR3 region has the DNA TGTGCCAGCATCAGGGCAACTAATGAAAAACTGTTTTTT.

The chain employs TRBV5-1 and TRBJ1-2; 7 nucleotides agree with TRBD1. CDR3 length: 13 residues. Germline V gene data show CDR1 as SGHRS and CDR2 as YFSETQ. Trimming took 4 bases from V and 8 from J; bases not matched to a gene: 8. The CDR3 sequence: CASSERQGLGYTF. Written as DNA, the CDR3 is TGCGCCAGCAGCGAAAGACAGGGTTTGGGCTACACCTTC.

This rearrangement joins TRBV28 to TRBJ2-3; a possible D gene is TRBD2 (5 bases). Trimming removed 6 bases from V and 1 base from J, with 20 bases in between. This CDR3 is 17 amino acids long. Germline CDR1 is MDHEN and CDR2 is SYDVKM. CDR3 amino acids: CASRGAGLASGTDTQYF. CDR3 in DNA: TGTGCCAGCAGGGGTGCTGGGCTAGCCTCTGGCACAGATACGCAGTATTTT.

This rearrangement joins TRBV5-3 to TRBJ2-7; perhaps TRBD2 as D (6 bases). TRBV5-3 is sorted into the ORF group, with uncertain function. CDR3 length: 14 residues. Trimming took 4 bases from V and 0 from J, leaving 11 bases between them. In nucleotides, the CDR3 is TGTGCCAGAAGCAGGGACTCGGACTCCTACGAGCAGTACTTC. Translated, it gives CARSRDSDSYEQYF.

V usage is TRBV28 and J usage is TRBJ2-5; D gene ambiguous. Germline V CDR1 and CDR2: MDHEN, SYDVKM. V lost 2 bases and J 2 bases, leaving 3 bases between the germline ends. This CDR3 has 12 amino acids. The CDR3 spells CASSLQQETQYF. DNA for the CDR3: TGTGCCAGCAGTTTACAGCAAGAGACCCAGTACTTC.

CDR3 DNA: TGTGCCAGCAGTTTTCGTGGACAGGGGATCGGGGAGCTGTTTTTT. This gives the protein CASSFRGQGIGELFF. The J gene is TRBJ2-2, the V gene TRBV27; 9 nucleotides match TRBD1. CDR1 is MNHEY and CDR2 is SMNVEV in the germline V gene (reference sequence). CDR3 length equals 15 residues. Unmatched junction bases numbered 6, after V lost 3 bases and J lost 7 bases.

In DNA form, the CDR3 reads TGTGCCAGTAGGGGGACAGGGGAAAAACTGTTTTTT. It translates to CASRGTGEKLFF. The chain joins TRBV19 to TRBJ1-4; 9 bases agree with TRBD1. Germline V gene lookup returns CDR1 LNHDA and CDR2 SQIVND (reference sequence). Trimming at V came to 6 bases and at J to 8 bases, leaving 1 base not matched to a gene. The CDR3 contains 12 residues.

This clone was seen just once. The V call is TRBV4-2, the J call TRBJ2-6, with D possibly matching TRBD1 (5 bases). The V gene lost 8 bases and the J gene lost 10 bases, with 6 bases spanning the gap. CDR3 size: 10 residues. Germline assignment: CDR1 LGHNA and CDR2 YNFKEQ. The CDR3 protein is CASGQNVLTF. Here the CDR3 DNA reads TGTGCCAGCGGACAAAACGTCCTGACTTTC.

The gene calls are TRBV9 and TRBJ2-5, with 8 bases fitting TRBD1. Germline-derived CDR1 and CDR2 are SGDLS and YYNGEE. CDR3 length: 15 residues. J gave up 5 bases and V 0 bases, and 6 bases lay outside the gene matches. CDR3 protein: CASSVAPGDRETQYF. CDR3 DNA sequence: TGTGCCAGCAGCGTAGCTCCTGGGGACAGGGAGACCCAGTACTTC. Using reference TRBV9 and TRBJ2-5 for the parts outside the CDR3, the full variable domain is DSGVTQTPKHLITATGQRVTLRCSPRSGDLSVYWYQQSLDQGLQFLIQYYNGEERAKGNILERFSAQQFPDLHSELNLSSLELGDSALYFCASSVAPGDRETQYFGPGTRLLVL.

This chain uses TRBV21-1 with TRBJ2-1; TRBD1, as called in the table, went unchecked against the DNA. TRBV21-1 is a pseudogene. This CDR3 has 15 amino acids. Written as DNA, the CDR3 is TGTGCCAGCAGCACTAGGGACAACGGGGATAATGAGCAGTTCTTC. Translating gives CASSTRDNGDNEQFF.

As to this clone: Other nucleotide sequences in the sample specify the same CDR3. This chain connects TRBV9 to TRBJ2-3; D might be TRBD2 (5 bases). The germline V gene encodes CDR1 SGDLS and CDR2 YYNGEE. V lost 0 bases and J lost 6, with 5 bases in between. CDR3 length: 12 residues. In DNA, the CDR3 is TGTGCCAGCAGCGTAGGAGGGGATACGCAGTATTTT. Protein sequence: CASSVGGDTQYF.

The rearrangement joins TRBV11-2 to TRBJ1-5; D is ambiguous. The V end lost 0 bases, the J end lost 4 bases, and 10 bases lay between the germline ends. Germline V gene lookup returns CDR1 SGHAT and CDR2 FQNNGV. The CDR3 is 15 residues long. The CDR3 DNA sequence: TGTGCCAGCAGCTTAGATTGGGCAGCAAATCAGCCCCAGCATTTT. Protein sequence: CASSLDWAANQPQHF. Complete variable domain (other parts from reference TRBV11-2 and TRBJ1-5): EAGVAQSPRYKIIEKRQSVAFWCNPISGHATLYWYQQILGQGPKLLIQFQNNGVVDDSQLPKDRFSAERLKGVDSTLKIQPAKLEDSAVYLCASSLDWAANQPQHFGDGTRLSIL.

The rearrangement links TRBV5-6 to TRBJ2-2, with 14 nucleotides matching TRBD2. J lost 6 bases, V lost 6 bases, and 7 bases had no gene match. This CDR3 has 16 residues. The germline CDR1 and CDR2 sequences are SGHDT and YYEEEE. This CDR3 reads CASTEGLAGASGELFF. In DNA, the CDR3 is TGTGCCAGCACCGAGGGACTAGCGGGAGCGTCCGGGGAGCTGTTTTTT.

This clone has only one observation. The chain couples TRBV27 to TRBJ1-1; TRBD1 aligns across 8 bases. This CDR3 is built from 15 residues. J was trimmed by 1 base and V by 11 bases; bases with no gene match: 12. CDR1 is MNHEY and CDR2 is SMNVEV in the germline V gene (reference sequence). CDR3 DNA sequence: TGTGCCGACAAAACGGGAGGACAGGGGAACACTGAAGCTTTCTTT. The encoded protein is CADKTGGQGNTEAFF.

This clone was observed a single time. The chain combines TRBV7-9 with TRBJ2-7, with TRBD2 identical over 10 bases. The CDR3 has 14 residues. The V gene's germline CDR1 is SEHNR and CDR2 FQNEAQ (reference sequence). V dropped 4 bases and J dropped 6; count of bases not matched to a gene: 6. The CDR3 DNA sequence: TGTGCCAGCAGCTCGGGACAGCGGGGGGGCGAGCAGTACTTC. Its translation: CASSSGQRGGEQYF.

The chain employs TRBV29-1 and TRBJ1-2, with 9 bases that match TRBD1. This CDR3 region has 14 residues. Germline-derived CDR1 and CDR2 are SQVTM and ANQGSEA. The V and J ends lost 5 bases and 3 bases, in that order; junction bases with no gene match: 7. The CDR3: CSVPGTGLHYGYTF. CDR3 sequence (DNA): TGCAGCGTTCCCGGGACAGGGCTACACTATGGCTACACCTTC.

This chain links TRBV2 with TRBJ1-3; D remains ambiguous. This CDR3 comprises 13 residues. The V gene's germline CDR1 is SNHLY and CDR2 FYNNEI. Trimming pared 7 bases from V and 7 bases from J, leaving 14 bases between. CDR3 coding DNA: TGTGCCAGCAATGGGAGACGCGATAACACCATATATTTT. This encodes CASNGRRDNTIYF.

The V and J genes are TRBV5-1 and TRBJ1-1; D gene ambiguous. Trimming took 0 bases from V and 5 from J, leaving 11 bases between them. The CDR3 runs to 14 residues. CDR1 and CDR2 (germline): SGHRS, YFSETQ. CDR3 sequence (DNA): TGCGCCAGCAGCTTGGAGAGGGTTGGAACTGAAGCTTTCTTT. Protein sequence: CASSLERVGTEAFF.